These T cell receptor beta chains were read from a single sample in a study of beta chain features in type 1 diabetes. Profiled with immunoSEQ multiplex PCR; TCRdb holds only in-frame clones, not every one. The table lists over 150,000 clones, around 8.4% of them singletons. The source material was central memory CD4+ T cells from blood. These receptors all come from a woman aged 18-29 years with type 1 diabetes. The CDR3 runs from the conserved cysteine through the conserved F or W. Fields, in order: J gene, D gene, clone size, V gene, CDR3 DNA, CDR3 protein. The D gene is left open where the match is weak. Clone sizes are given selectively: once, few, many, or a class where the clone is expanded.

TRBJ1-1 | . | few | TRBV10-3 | TGTGCCATCAGTGACTCGGGAGGAGACACTGAAGCTTTCTTT | CAISDSGGDTEAFF
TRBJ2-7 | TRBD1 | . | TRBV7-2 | TGTGCCAGCAGCCCATACGGACAGGGGTTCGACGAGCAGTACTTC | CASSPYGQGFDEQYF
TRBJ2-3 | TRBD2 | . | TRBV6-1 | TGTGCCAGCAGCCCGGGACTAGCGTTCGATACGCAGTATTTT | CASSPGLAFDTQYF
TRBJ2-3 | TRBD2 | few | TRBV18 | TGTGCCAGCTCACCGAGTCTTAGCGGGGCGAGCACAGATACGCAGTATTTT | CASSPSLSGASTDTQYF
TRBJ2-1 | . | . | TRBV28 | TGTGCCAGCAGTTTCCCAACAGAATACAATGAGCAGTTCTTC | CASSFPTEYNEQFF
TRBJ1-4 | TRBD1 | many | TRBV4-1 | TGCGCCAGCAGCCAAGTACAGGGGCGGGATGAAAAACTGTTTTTT | CASSQVQGRDEKLFF
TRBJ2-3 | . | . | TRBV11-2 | TGTGCCAGCAGCTTAGGGCTTAGCACAGATACGCAGTATTTT | CASSLGLSTDTQYF
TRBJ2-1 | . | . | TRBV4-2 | TGTGCCAGCAGCCAAGATGGCTCGATCAATGAGCAGTTCTTC | CASSQDGSINEQFF
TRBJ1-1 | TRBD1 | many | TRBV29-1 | TGCAGCGTTGAGGGGCAGGGGGCCTCAGTCGCTGAAGCTTTCTTT | CSVEGQGASVAEAFF
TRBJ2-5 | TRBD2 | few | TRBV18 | TGTGCCAGCTCACCCGGGAGGGCAGAGGAGACCCAGTACTTC | CASSPGRAEETQYF
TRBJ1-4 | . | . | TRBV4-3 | TGCGCCAGCAGCCAAGATCGGGGAGAAAAACTGTTTTTT | CASSQDRGEKLFF
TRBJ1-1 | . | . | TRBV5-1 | TGCGCCAGCAGAGAACAGGGTGGGAACACTGAAGCTTTCTTT | CASREQGGNTEAFF
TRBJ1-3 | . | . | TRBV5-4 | TGTGCCAGCAGCTTGGACGCAGGCTCTGGAAACACCATATATTTT | CASSLDAGSGNTIYF
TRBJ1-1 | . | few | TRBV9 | TGTGCCAGCAGCGTTCTATCGAGCACTGAAGCTTTCTTT | CASSVLSSTEAFF
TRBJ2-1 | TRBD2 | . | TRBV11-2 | TGTGCCAGCAGCTTAACGCGGGGGGGACACAATGAGCAGTTCTTC | CASSLTRGGHNEQFF
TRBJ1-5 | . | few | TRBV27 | TGTGCCAGCAGTTTAGGGGGCGATATTCTGAATCAGCCCCAGCATTTT | CASSLGGDILNQPQHF